The next 7 T cell receptor beta chains were all read from a single sample in a study of T cells in Graves' hyperthyroidism and ophthalmopathy. Amplified TCR beta CDR3 regions derived from RNA transcripts. A set of HTBI primers served as the primers for a first-round RT-PCR of the TCR CDR3. TCRdb analysed the multiplex PCR reads with MiXCR anew, one entry per CDR3 protein. Among around 250,000 distinct CDR3 sequences listed, about 14% were seen once. Input material: blood. These receptors originate from a woman in her thirties or forties with Graves' hyperthyroidism that later progressed to Graves' ophthalmopathy.

V gene TRBV6-6 combines with J gene TRBJ2-2; D remains ambiguous. The V end lost 2 bases, the J end lost 7 bases, and 8 bases lay between the germline ends. Germline CDR1 MNHNY, CDR2 SVGAGI (reference sequence). This CDR3 is 13 amino acids long. The CDR3 is CASSYGVGGELFF. The CDR3 bases are TGTGCCAGCAGTTACGGGGTGGGCGGGGAGCTGTTTTTT.

As to this clonotype: This may stem from a read error, because a much larger clone lies one nucleotide away. V is TRBV20-1 and J is TRBJ1-5, with TRBD1 as a possible D gene (6 bases). CDR1 DFQATT and CDR2 SNEGSKA come from the germline V gene (reference sequence). The V end lost 5 bases, the J end lost 6 bases, and 14 bases lay between the germline ends. The CDR3 is 13 residues long. The CDR3 nucleotides are TGCAGTGCTTTTGCCAGGGGTAGTCAGCCCCAGCATTTT. It encodes CSAFARGSQPQHF.

In its sample, this clonotype was seen a few times. J is TRBJ1-2 and V is TRBV7-9; D call uncertain. V lost 2 bases to trimming and J lost 4 bases, with 14 bases between them. CDR1 is SEHNR and CDR2 is FQNEAQ in the germline V gene (reference sequence). The CDR3 covers 15 residues. The CDR3, as DNA: TGTGCCAGCAGCTTACAAAGCCGGACTCTCTATGGCTACACCTTC. Its translation: CASSLQSRTLYGYTF. The full variable domain, rest sourced from reference TRBV7-9 and TRBJ1-2, is DTGVSQNPRHKITKRGQNVTFRCDPISEHNRLYWYRQTLGQGPEFLTYFQNEAQLEKSRLLSDRFSAERPKGSFSTLEIQRTEQGDSAMYLCASSLQSRTLYGYTFGSGTRLTVV.

This chain uses TRBV5-6 with TRBJ2-3; 7 nucleotides align to TRBD1. This CDR3 region has 16 residues. The germline gives CDR1 SGHDT, CDR2 YYEEEE. J gave up 3 bases and V 3 bases, and 10 bases lay outside the gene matches. The chain's CDR3 is CASSSYDRAETDTQYF. The CDR3 region has the DNA TGTGCCAGCAGCTCATATGACAGGGCTGAGACAGATACGCAGTATTTT.

This clonotype was observed at least ten times. V usage is TRBV20-1 and J usage is TRBJ2-7; 7 bases are a match to TRBD1. Looked up from germline, CDR1 is DFQATT and CDR2 is SNEGSKA (reference sequence). V shed 2 bases, J shed 3 bases, and the junction held 7 bases outside the gene matches. The CDR3 loop spans 14 amino acids. CDR3 amino acids: CSARSRTGIYEQYF. DNA of the CDR3: TGCAGTGCTAGATCTAGGACAGGTATCTACGAGCAGTACTTC.

The sample holds many counts of this clonotype. The V and J genes are TRBV11-2 and TRBJ1-1; 12 nucleotides line up with TRBD1. This CDR3 contains 17 residues. Germline V gene lookup returns CDR1 SGHAT and CDR2 FQNNGV. Trimming took 5 bases from V and 6 from J; bases not matched to a gene: 13. CDR3 DNA sequence: TGTGCCAGCAGCGCCCGGGACAGGGGGCGGCAGGGTCCTGAAGCTTTCTTT. It specifies CASSARDRGRQGPEAFF.

This clonotype was found many times. The rearrangement uses TRBV18 and TRBJ2-5; no firm D call. V was clipped by 3 bases and J by 5 bases, with 10 bases between them. The CDR3 contains 13 residues. CDR1 is KGHSH, CDR2 LQKENI, per germline. CDR3 region: CASSPVNAETQYF. The CDR3 bases are TGTGCCAGCTCACCTGTGAACGCGGAGACCCAGTACTTC.